Below, 25 T cell receptor beta chains from the same sample are listed, as sequenced in a study of T cell responses to AZD1222 COVID-19 vaccine. Sequencing was performed with immunoSEQ multiplex PCR; in TCRdb, only in-frame clones are kept and a portion is missing. The sample holds about 69,000 clones, around four fifths seen once. The sample in question was peripheral blood, obtained 28 days after the second AZD1222 dose. These receptors were obtained from an adult who received the AZD1222 COVID-19 vaccine.

J is TRBJ2-2 and V is TRBV4-1; 7 nucleotides align to TRBD1. The junction had 5 bases not matched to a gene; V was cut back by 1 base and J by 3 bases. The CDR3 runs to 16 residues. Looked up from germline, CDR1 is MGHRA and CDR2 is YSYEKL. CDR3: CASSQGAGGDTGELFF. CDR3 nucleotides: TGCGCCAGCAGCCAAGGGGCAGGGGGTGACACCGGGGAGCTGTTTTTT.

The chain has TRBV7-2 and TRBJ1-5, with D tentatively TRBD1 (5 bases). Trimming took off 5 bases at V and 3 bases at J, with 8 bases between the two ends. The CDR3 sequence is 13 residues long. CDR1 SGHTA and CDR2 FQGNSA come from the germline V gene. The CDR3 DNA reads TGTGCCAGCAGCAGACAGTTCAATCAGCCCCAGCATTTT. It is translated as CASSRQFNQPQHF.

V usage is TRBV6-5 and J usage is TRBJ2-3; weak D call: TRBD2 (6 bases). V lost 2 bases, J lost 5 bases, and 11 bases lay in between. The CDR3 totals 14 residues. Germline V lookup: CDR1 MNHEY, CDR2 SVGAGI. The CDR3 nucleotides are TGTGCCAGCAGTTACGACGGGGGAAAAGATACGCAGTATTTT. Its translation: CASSYDGGKDTQYF.

The V and J genes are TRBV7-3 and TRBJ1-1; D is perhaps TRBD1 (5 bases). The germline V and J ends were trimmed by 5 bases and 0 bases, with 13 bases remaining between them. The CDR3 sequence is 15 residues long. The germline V gene has CDR1 SGHTA and CDR2 FQGTGA. The CDR3 DNA sequence: TGTGCCAGCAGCCTGGGACCCCACATGAACACTGAAGCTTTCTTT. Translated: CASSLGPHMNTEAFF.

The chain carries TRBV4-2 and TRBJ2-1, with D possibly being TRBD1 or TRBD2 (7 bases each). V dropped 0 bases and J dropped 7 bases, with 16 bases sitting between them. This CDR3 region has 16 residues. Germline-derived CDR1 and CDR2 are LGHNA and YNFKEQ. The CDR3 spells CASSQDQGGPGNEQFF. The CDR3 DNA follows: TGTGCCAGCAGCCAAGATCAGGGGGGGCCGGGGAATGAGCAGTTCTTC.

This chain connects TRBV28 to TRBJ2-2; D not resolved. The CDR3 extends over 13 amino acids. Trimming took off 3 bases at V and 6 bases at J, with 8 bases between the two ends. Germline V gene data show CDR1 as MDHEN and CDR2 as SYDVKM. The CDR3 loop is CASSFSDAGELFF. CDR3 sequence (DNA): TGTGCCAGCAGTTTTTCGGATGCCGGGGAGCTGTTTTTT.

This clone came up a few times. The chain carries TRBV10-2 and TRBJ1-1, with no clear D. Trimming cost V 8 bases and J 2 bases, with 6 bases left between them. Looked up from germline, CDR1 is WSHSY and CDR2 is SAAADI. The CDR3 contains 11 residues. The DNA of the CDR3 is TGCGCCAGCTTCGCTAACACTGAAGCTTTCTTT. Protein product: CASFANTEAFF.

This rearrangement joins TRBV7-8 to TRBJ1-1; tentative D call: TRBD1 (5 bases). V gave up 0 bases and J gave up 0 bases, with 17 bases separating them. The germline V gene has CDR1 SGHVS and CDR2 FQNEAQ. The CDR3 is 18 residues long. CDR3 DNA sequence: TGTGCCAGCAGCTTAGCTATTTCAGGGTCGGTTATGAACACTGAAGCTTTCTTT. Translated, it gives CASSLAISGSVMNTEAFF.

V gene TRBV18 combines with J gene TRBJ1-5; 7 bases fit TRBD1. The CDR3 totals 15 residues. CDR1 and CDR2 from the germline V gene are KGHSH and LQKENI. The J segment lost 7 bases and the V segment lost 6 bases, leaving 12 bases of the junction unmatched. The CDR3 nucleotides are TGTGCCAGCTCGGTCAACAGGGGCCAGGGCCAGCCCCAGCATTTT. It yields the protein CASSVNRGQGQPQHF.

The chain joins TRBV10-3 to TRBJ1-1, with D perhaps matching TRBD1 (6 bases). The CDR3 consists of 12 residues. In germline, CDR1 is ENHRY, CDR2 SYGVKD. Between the trimmed V and J ends, which lost 8 bases and 1 base, there was a span of 8 bases. DNA for the CDR3: TGTGCCATCCGGACAGCGAACACTGAAGCTTTCTTT. Protein: CAIRTANTEAFF.

The chain employs TRBV7-9 and TRBJ2-7, with TRBD2 matching over 11 bases. J was trimmed by 2 bases and V by 3 bases; bases with no gene match: 3. The CDR3 runs 15 residues. Germline V gene lookup returns CDR1 SEHNR and CDR2 FQNEAQ (reference sequence). CDR3 nucleotide sequence: TGTGCCAGCAGCTTGTCGACTAGCGGGGCCTACGAGCAGTACTTC. This translates into CASSLSTSGAYEQYF. Supplemented by reference TRBV7-9 and TRBJ2-7, the full variable domain reads DTGVSQNPRHKITKRGQNVTFRCDPISEHNRLYWYRQTLGQGPEFLTYFQNEAQLEKSRLLSDRFSAERPKGSFSTLEIQRTEQGDSAMYLCASSLSTSGAYEQYFGPGTRLTVT.

The chain joins TRBV28 to TRBJ2-7, with D perhaps TRBD2 (7 bases). Germline-derived CDR1 and CDR2 are MDHEN and SYDVKM. This CDR3 is built from 12 residues. V was trimmed by 10 bases and J by 3 bases, leaving 13 bases between them. CDR3 bases: TGTGCCATGGGGGGGGCTCTCTACGAGCAGTACTTC. Translating it yields CAMGGALYEQYF.

V usage is TRBV7-8 and J usage is TRBJ1-3; tentative D call: TRBD1 (5 bases). CDR3 size: 14 residues. V was clipped by 11 bases and J by 0 bases, with 14 bases between them. Looked up from germline, CDR1 is SGHVS and CDR2 is FQNEAQ. CDR3 DNA: TGTGCCTCCGTCAGACAGAGCTCTGGAAACACCATATATTTT. As protein: CASVRQSSGNTIYF.

J is TRBJ1-2 and V is TRBV7-8; D is unresolved. V shed 5 bases and J shed 6 bases, with 10 bases lying between them. The CDR3 is 12 residues long. Germline assignment: CDR1 SGHVS and CDR2 FQNEAQ. The CDR3 nucleotides are TGTGCCAGCAGCCTTAACAGCGATGGCTACACCTTC. The encoded protein is CASSLNSDGYTF.

The V call is TRBV11-2, the J call TRBJ2-7, with a tentative D call TRBD1 (5 bases). V lost 7 bases and J lost 0, with 10 bases in between. CDR1 and CDR2 from the germline V gene are SGHAT and FQNNGV. The CDR3 extends over 13 amino acids. DNA of the CDR3: TGTGCCAGCACTTGGGGCAGCTCCTACGAGCAGTACTTC. It yields the protein CASTWGSSYEQYF.

The rearrangement links TRBV27 to TRBJ1-5; D possibly corresponds to TRBD1 (5 bases). V was cut by 8 bases and J by 5 bases, with 13 bases left in between. There are 13 residues in the CDR3. CDR1 and CDR2 (germline): MNHEY, SMNVEV (reference sequence). CDR3 protein: CASGPGTDQPQHF. CDR3 sequence (DNA): TGTGCCAGCGGACCCGGGACGGATCAGCCCCAGCATTTT.

There are a few counts of this clone. This chain joins TRBV6-2 or TRBV6-3 and TRBJ1-1; 8 bases match TRBD1. V dropped 4 bases and J dropped 5; count of bases not matched to a gene: 6. The CDR3 contains 14 residues. Germline lookup yields CDR1 MNHEY and CDR2 SVGEGT. CDR3: CASSLTGVGTEAFF. The CDR3 DNA sequence: TGTGCCAGCAGTTTGACAGGGGTTGGTACTGAAGCTTTCTTT.

The CDR3 DNA is TGTGCCACCAGTGATTTGGGGGGCAATGAGCAGTTCTTC. This sequence encodes CATSDLGGNEQFF. The genes are TRBV24-1 and TRBJ2-1; D might be TRBD1 or TRBD2, each matching 5 bases. CDR1 and CDR2 from the germline V gene are KGHDR and SFDVKD. V was clipped by 0 bases and J by 6 bases, with 5 bases between them. The CDR3 has 13 residues.

This chain connects TRBV7-3 to TRBJ1-2; 9 bases map to TRBD1. The germline V gene encodes CDR1 SGHTA and CDR2 FQGTGA. The CDR3 runs to 12 residues. V gave up 3 bases and J gave up 13 bases; unmatched junction bases: 6. The CDR3 region is CASSLGDRALTF. The CDR3 coding sequence is TGTGCCAGCAGCTTGGGGGACAGGGCCCTCACCTTC.

The genes are TRBV10-1 and TRBJ2-2; the D is unclear. The CDR3 has 13 residues. Per the germline V gene, CDR1 is WNHNN and CDR2 is SYGVQD (reference sequence). V was shortened by 3 bases and J by 2 bases, with 4 bases between the two germline ends. The CDR3 here is CASSEGNTGELFF. The CDR3 DNA sequence: TGCGCCAGCAGTGAAGGAAACACCGGGGAGCTGTTTTTT.

V gene TRBV5-1 combines with J gene TRBJ1-1; 7 bases match TRBD1. Germline CDR1 is SGHRS and CDR2 is YFSETQ. The CDR3 extends over 17 amino acids. J gave up 0 bases and V 1 base, and 9 bases lay outside the gene matches. The CDR3 is CASSLSQGDRMNTEAFF. CDR3 sequence (DNA): TGCGCCAGCAGCTTGTCGCAGGGGGACAGAATGAACACTGAAGCTTTCTTT.

The chain employs TRBV5-1 and TRBJ1-4; D unclear. This CDR3 is built from 15 residues. The germline CDR1 and CDR2 sequences are SGHRS and YFSETQ. V lost 0 bases, J lost 0 bases, and 6 bases lay in between. Here the CDR3 DNA reads TGCGCCAGCAGCTTGGGAGGCTCAACTAATGAAAAACTGTTTTTT. Its protein product is CASSLGGSTNEKLFF.

The chain employs TRBV6-5 and TRBJ2-3; tentative D call: TRBD2 (5 bases). The germline V and J ends were trimmed by 6 bases and 4 bases, with 14 bases remaining between them. Germline CDR1 is MNHEY and CDR2 is SVGAGI. The CDR3 has 14 amino acids. In DNA, the CDR3 is TGTGCCAGCAGAGAGGGTTTAAGGGCAGATACGCAGTATTTT. Translated, it gives CASREGLRADTQYF.

The genes are TRBV6-4 and TRBJ2-3, with D possibly TRBD1 on 6 matching bases. CDR3 length equals 16 residues. In germline, CDR1 is MRHNA, CDR2 SNTAGT. Deletions cut 5 bases from V and 3 bases from J, with 18 bases between. The CDR3 DNA follows: TGTGCCAGCAGTAGTACAGGGAATGAAAGTACAGATACGCAGTATTTT. It encodes CASSSTGNESTDTQYF.

The V call is TRBV11-3, the J call TRBJ1-5; no clear D. V lost 2 bases, J lost 2 bases, and 10 bases lay in between. This CDR3 contains 15 residues. CDR1 SGHNT and CDR2 YENEEA come from the germline V gene. CDR3 in DNA: TGTGCCAGCAGCTTAATTGTGGTGTGCAATCAGCCCCAGCATTTT. It specifies CASSLIVVCNQPQHF.